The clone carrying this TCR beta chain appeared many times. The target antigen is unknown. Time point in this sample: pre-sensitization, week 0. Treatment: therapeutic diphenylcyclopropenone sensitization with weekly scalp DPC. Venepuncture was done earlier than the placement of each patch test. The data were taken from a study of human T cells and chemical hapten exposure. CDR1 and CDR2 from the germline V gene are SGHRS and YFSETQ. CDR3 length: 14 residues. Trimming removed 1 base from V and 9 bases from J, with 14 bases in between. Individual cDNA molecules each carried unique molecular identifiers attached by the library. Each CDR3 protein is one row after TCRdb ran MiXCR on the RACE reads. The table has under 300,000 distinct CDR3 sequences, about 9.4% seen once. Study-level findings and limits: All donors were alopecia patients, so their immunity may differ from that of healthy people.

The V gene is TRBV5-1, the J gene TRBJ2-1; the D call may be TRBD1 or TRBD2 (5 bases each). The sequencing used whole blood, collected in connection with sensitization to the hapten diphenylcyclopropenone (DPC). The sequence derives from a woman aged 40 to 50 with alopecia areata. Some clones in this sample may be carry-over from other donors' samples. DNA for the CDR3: TGCGCCAGCAGCTTGAGGGGACCCGGTGTTGAGCAGTTCTTC. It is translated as CASSLRGPGVEQFF.